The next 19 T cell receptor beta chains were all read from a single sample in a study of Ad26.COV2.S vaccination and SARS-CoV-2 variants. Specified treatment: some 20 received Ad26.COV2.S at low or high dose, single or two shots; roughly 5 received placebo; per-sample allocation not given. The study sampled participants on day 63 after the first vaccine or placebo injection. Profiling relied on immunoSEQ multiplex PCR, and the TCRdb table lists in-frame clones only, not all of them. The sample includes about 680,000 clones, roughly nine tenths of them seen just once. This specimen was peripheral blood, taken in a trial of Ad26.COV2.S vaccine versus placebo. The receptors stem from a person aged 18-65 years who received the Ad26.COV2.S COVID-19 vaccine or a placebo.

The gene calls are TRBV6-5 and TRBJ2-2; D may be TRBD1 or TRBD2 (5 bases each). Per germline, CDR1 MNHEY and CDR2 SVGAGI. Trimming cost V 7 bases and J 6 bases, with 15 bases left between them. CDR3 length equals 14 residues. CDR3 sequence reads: CASTQWGSSGELFF. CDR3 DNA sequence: TGTGCCAGCACCCAGTGGGGGAGCTCCGGGGAGCTGTTTTTT.

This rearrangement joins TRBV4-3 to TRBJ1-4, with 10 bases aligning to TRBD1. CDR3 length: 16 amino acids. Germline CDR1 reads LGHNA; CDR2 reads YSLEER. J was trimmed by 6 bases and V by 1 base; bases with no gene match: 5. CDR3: CASSQAIGTGDEKLFF. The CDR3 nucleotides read TGCGCCAGCAGCCAAGCCATAGGGACAGGGGATGAAAAACTGTTTTTT.

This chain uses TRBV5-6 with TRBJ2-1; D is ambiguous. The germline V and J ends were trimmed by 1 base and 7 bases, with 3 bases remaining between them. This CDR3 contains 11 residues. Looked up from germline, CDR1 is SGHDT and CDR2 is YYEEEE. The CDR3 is CASSLRNEQFF. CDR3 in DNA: TGTGCCAGCAGCTTGCGAAATGAGCAGTTCTTC.

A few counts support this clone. This CDR3 reads CASSYSNVGGTFEQYF. For the CDR3, the DNA is TGTGCCAGCAGTTACTCGAATGTGGGAGGAACGTTCGAGCAGTACTTC. This chain joins TRBV6-5 and TRBJ2-7; a possible D gene is TRBD2 (6 bases). The germline V gene has CDR1 MNHEY and CDR2 SVGAGI. The CDR3 covers 16 residues. Trimming took 0 bases from V and 6 from J, leaving 18 bases between them.

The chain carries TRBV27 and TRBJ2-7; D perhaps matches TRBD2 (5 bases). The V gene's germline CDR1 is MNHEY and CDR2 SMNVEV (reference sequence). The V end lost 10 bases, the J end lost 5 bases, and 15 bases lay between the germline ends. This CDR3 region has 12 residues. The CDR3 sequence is CATKRGNNEQYF. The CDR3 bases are TGTGCCACCAAACGGGGTAACAACGAGCAGTACTTC.

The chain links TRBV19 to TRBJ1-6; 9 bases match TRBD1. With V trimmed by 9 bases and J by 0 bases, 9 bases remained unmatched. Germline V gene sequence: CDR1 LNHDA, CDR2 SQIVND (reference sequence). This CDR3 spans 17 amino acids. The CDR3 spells CASSPGTGSSYNSPLHF. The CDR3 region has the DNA TGTGCCAGCTCGCCCGGGACAGGGAGCTCCTATAATTCACCCCTCCACTTT.

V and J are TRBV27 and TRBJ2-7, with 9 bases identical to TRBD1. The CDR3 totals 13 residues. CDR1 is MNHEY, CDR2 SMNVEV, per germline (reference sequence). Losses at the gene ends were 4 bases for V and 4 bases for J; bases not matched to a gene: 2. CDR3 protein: CASSWGQGYEQYF. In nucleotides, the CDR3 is TGTGCCAGCAGTTGGGGACAGGGATACGAGCAGTACTTC.

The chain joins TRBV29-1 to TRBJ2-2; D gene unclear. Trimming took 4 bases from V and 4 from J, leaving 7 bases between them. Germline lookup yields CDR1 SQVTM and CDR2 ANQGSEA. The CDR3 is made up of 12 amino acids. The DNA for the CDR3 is TGCAGCGTTGTTTGGCCCACCGGGGAGCTGTTTTTT. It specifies CSVVWPTGELFF.

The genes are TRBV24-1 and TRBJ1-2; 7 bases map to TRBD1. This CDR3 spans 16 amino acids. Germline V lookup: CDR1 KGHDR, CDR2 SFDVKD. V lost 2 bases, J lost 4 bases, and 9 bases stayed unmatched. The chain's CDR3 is CATSDSSAQGSYGYTF. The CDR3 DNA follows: TGTGCCACCAGTGATTCCAGCGCACAGGGGAGCTATGGCTACACCTTC.

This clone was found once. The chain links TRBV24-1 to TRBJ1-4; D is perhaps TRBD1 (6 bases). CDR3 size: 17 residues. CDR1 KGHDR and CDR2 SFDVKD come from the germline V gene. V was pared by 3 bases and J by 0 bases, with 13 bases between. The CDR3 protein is CATSDGQQGATNEKLFF. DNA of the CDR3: TGTGCCACCAGTGATGGCCAACAGGGAGCAACTAATGAAAAACTGTTTTTT.

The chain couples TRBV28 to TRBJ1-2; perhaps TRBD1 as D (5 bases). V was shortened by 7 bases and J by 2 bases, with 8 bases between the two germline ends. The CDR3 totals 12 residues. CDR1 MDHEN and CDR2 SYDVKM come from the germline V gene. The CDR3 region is CASTEGNYGYTF. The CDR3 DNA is TGTGCCAGCACAGAGGGGAACTATGGCTACACCTTC.

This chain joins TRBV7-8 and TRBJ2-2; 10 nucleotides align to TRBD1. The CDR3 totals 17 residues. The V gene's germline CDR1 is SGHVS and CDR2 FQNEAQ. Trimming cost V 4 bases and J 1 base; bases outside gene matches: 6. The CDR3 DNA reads TGTGCCAGCAGCTCGCGACAGGGGGCAAGGAACACCGGGGAGCTGTTTTTT. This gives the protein CASSSRQGARNTGELFF.

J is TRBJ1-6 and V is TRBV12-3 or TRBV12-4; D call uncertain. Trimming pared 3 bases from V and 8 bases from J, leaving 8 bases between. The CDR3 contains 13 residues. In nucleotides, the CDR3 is TGTGCCAGCAGTTTGAACCCCTATTCACCCCTCCACTTT. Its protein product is CASSLNPYSPLHF.

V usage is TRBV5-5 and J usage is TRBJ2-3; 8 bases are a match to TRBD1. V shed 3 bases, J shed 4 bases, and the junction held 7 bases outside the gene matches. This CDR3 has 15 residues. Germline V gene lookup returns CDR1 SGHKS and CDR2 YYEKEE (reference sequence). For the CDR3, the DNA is TGTGCCAGCAGCTCGACAGGGGTATCGGCAGATACGCAGTATTTT. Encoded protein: CASSSTGVSADTQYF.

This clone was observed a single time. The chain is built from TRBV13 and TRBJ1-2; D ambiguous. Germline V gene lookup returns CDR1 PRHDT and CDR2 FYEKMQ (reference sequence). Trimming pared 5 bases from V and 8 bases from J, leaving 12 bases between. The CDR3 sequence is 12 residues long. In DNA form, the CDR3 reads TGTGCCAGCAGCGCCCTCCGGGCAGGCTACACCTTC. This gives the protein CASSALRAGYTF.

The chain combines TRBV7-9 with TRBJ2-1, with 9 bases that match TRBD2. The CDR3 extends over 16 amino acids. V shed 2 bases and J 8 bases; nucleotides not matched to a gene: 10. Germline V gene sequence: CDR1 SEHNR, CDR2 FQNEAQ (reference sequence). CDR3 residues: CASSLTLTSGSHEQFF. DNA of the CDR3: TGTGCCAGCAGCTTAACTTTAACTAGCGGGTCCCATGAGCAGTTCTTC.

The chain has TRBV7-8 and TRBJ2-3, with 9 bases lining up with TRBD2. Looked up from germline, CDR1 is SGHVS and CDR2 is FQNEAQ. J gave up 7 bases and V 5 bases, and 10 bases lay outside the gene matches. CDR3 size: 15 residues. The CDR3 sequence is CASSREGSGRYTQYF. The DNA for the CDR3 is TGTGCCAGCAGCCGCGAGGGTAGCGGGAGATATACGCAGTATTTT.

The CDR3 region is CASSYSRRVANEQFF. For the CDR3, the DNA is TGTGCCAGCAGTTACTCGCGCAGGGTTGCCAATGAGCAGTTCTTC. The chain uses TRBV6-5 and TRBJ2-1; D possibly corresponds to TRBD1 (5 bases). Trimming cost V 0 bases and J 6 bases, with 12 bases left between them. Germline CDR1 is MNHEY and CDR2 is SVGAGI. The CDR3 runs 15 residues.

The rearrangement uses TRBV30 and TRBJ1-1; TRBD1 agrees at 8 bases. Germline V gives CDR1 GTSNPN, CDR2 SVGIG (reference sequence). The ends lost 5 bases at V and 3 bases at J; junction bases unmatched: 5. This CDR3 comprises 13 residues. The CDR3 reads CAWAGQVYTEAFF. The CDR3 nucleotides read TGTGCCTGGGCGGGACAGGTATACACTGAAGCTTTCTTT.